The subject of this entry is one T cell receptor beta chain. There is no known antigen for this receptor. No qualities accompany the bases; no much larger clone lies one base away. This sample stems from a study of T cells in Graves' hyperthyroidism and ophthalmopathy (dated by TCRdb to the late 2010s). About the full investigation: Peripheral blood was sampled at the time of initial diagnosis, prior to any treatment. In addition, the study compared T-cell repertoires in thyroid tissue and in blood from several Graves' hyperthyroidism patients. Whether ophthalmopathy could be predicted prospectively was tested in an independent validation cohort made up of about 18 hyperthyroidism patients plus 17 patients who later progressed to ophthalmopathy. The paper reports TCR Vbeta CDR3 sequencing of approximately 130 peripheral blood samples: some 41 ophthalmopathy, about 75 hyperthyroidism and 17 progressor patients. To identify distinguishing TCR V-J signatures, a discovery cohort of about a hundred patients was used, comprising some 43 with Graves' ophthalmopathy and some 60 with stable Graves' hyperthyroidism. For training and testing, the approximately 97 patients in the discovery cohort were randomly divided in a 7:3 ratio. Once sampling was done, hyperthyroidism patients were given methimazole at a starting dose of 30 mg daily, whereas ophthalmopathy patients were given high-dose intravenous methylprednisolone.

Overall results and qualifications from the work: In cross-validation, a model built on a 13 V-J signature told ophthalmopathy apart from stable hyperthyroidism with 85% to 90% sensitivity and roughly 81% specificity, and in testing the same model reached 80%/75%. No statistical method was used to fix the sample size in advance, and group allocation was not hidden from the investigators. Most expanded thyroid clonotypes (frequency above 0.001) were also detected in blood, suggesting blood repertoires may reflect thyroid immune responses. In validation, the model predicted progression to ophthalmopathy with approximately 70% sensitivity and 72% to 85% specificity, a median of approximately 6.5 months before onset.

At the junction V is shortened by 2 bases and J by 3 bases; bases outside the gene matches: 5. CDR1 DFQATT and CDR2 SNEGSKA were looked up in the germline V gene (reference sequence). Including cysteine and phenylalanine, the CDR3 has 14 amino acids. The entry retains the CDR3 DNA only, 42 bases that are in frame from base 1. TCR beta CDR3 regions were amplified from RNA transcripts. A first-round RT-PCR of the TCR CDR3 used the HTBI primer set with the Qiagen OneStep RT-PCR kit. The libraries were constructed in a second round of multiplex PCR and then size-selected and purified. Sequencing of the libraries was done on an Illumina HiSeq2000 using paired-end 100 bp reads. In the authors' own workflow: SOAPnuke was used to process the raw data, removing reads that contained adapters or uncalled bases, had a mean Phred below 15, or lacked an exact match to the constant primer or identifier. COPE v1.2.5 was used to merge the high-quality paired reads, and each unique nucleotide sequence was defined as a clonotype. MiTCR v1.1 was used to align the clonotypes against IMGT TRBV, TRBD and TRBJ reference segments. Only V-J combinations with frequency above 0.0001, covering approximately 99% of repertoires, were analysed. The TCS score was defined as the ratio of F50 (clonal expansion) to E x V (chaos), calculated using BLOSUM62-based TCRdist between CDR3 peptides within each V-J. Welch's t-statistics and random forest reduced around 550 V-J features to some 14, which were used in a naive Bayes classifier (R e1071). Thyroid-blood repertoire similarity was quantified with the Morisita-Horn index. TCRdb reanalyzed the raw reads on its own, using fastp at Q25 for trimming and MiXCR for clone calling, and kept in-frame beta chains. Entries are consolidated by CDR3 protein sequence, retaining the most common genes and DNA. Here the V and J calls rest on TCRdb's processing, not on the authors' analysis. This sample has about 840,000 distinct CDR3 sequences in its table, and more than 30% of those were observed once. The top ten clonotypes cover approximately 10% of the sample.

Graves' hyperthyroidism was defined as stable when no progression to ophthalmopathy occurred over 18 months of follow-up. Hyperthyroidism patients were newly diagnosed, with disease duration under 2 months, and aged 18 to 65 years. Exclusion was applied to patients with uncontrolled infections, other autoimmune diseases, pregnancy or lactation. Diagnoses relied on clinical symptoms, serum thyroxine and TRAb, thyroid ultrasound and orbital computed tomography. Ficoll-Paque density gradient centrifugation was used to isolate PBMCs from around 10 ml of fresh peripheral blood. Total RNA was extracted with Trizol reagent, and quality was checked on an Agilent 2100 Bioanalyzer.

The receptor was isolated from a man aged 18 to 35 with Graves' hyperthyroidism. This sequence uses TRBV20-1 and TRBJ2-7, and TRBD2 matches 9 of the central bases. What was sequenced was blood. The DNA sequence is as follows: TGCAGTGCTAGACTAAATAGCGGGAGCTACGAGCAGTACTTC. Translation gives CSARLNSGSYEQYF.